The clone carrying this TCR beta chain was seen a handful of times. The antigen is not known. The authors built TCR beta libraries using iRepertoire HTBI primers and Arm-PCR of CDR3 regions. MiXCR, applied by TCRdb to the multiplex PCR reads, yields one record per CDR3 protein. The sample records about 540,000 distinct CDR3 sequences, 13% being singletons. CDR1 SEHNR and CDR2 FQNEAQ come from the germline V gene (reference sequence). The CDR3 length is 14 residues. V was clipped by 7 bases and J by 7 bases; unmatched bases: 8. Time point denoted: newly diagnosed GD, antithyroid drugs for less than 3 months. RNA isolated from PBMCs was used to make the TCR library. This sample is drawn from a study of regulatory T cells in long-lasting Graves disease. Study-wide results and limits: Newly diagnosed disease favored TRBV20-1 and TRBJ2-1 over persistent disease. TCR diversity was lower in persistent Graves' patients (versus newly diagnosed ones).

This same sample was also taken into another study, of T cells in Graves' hyperthyroidism and ophthalmopathy. From that study: Hyperthyroidism was newly diagnosed in patients aged 18 to 65 (duration under 2 months). Patients showing uncontrolled infection, other autoimmune disease, pregnancy or lactation were ineligible.

The material sequenced was peripheral blood mononuclear cells (PBMCs), taken at new diagnosis, from a patient treated with antithyroid drugs. The TCR comes from a man aged 25 to 45 with Graves disease. The chain employs TRBV7-9 and TRBJ2-1; 9 bases match TRBD1. CDR3 nucleotides: TGTGCCAGCAACCTTGGACAGGGGTTAAATGAGCAGTTCTTC. Protein product: CASNLGQGLNEQFF.